This TCR beta chain is from a study of cytomegalovirus exposure and HLA in healthy donors. Germline lookup yields CDR1 LNHDA and CDR2 SQIVND (reference sequence). CDR3 length: 15 amino acids. Unmatched junction bases numbered 6, after V lost 2 bases and J lost 4 bases. Findings of the study overall: Earlier analysis looked at TCR beta V segments, and most were productive about 87% or about 30% of the time. A missense DCLRE1C variant was associated with V- and J-gene trimming of TCR beta chains in a later analysis, and an independent cohort replicated the association. Immune exposure was documented only through CMV serostatus. Fewer N-insertions than the roughly 630-donor mean were reportedly shown by an Asian-associated ancestry cluster in a later analysis.

A remark on this clone: Its antigen is still unknown.

Researchers ran the PCR with 60 Vbeta and 13 Jbeta primers. The assay was immunoSEQ multiplex PCR, and TCRdb's table has in-frame clones only and misses some. The top ten hold 1% to 1.5% of the sample, which has 150,000 to 200,000 clones, about 84% seen once. The chain couples TRBV19 to TRBJ2-3, with TRBD1 matching over 7 bases. The receptor was derived from a man between 45 and 60 years old in good health and CMV-seropositive. Sequenced material: PBMCs. CDR3: CASSITQGWADTQYF. DNA for the CDR3: TGTGCCAGTAGTATAACACAGGGGTGGGCAGATACGCAGTATTTT.